This T cell receptor (beta chain) is from a study of blood T cell repertoires in COVID-19. Turning to the study itself: Samples of COVID-19 (acute and convalescent) were obtained from the United States, Italy and Spain. The cDNA or gDNA used as material had been derived from T cells, B-cell-depleted T cells, or PBMCs.

As handled by the study authors: Amplification of reference gene primers was used by the study to estimate nucleated cell counts. Libraries were prepared by immunoSEQ multiplex PCR; TCRdb keeps only in-frame clonotypes and omits some of them. That table supplies the V and J calls and clone size; D and trimming were determined from the DNA. This table has about 200,000 clones, about nine tenths appearing once. In germline, CDR1 is GTSNPN, CDR2 SVGIG (reference sequence). There are 15 residues in the CDR3. J was trimmed by 2 bases and V by 5 bases; bases with no gene match: 6. The sequenced sample consisted of peripheral blood. The receptor was derived from a man younger than 30 with active or convalescent COVID-19. The chain couples TRBV30 to TRBJ1-6; 7 nucleotides match TRBD1. Here the CDR3 DNA reads TGTGCCTGGGGACCCGGGACAGCCTATAATTCACCCCTCCACTTT. Protein sequence: CAWGPGTAYNSPLHF.